The entry below describes one TCR beta chain. Its specificity is unknown. Germline CDR1 GTSNPN, CDR2 SVGIG (reference sequence). The CDR3 runs to 21 residues. The germline V and J ends were trimmed by 3 bases and 0 bases, with 27 bases remaining between them. This sample was included in a study of OX40 agonist ivuxolimab in advanced cancers. On the study more broadly: Antecedent anti-PD-1, anti-PD-L1 or anti-CTLA-4 therapy was permissible, with 40% having received some. Findings of the study overall: Some nonresponders also had low normalized T-cell clonal expansion.

Some clones are missing from TCRdb's copy, which holds only in-frame ones; the method was immunoSEQ multiplex PCR. The repertoire holds roughly 53,000 clones, with about four fifths as singletons. The sequence came from an adult with an advanced solid tumor such as melanoma, head and neck, liver or kidney cancer. The sequencing used CD4+ or CD8+ T cells sorted from blood, collected in a trial of the OX40 agonist ivuxolimab. This chain links TRBV30 with TRBJ1-6; D uncertain. The DNA of the CDR3 is TGTGCCTGGAGCGCCGGCCCGGAAGGTCACCCTTGGAGCTCCTATAATTCACCCCTCCACTTT. Translation gives CAWSAGPEGHPWSSYNSPLHF.